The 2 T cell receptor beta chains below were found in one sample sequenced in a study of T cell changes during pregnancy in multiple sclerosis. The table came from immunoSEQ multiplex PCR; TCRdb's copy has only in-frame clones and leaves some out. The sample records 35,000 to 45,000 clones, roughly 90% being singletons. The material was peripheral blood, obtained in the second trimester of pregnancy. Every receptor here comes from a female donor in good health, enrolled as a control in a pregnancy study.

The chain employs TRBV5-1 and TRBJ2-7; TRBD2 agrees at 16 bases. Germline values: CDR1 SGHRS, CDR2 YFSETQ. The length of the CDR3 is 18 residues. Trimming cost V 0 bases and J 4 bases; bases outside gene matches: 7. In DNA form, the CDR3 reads TGCGCCAGCAGCTTGGAGGGACTAGCGGGAGGGCCAGGGTACGAGCAGTACTTC. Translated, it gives CASSLEGLAGGPGYEQYF.

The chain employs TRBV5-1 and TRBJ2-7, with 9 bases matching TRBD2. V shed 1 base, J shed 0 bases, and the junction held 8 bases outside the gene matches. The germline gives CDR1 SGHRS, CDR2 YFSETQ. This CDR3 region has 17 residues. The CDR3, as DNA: TGCGCCAGCAGCTTGTCGGCAGCGGGAGGTCGCTCCTACGAGCAGTACTTC. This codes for CASSLSAAGGRSYEQYF. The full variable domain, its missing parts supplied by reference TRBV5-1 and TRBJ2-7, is KAGVTQTPRYLIKTRGQQVTLSCSPISGHRSVSWYQQTPGQGLQFLFEYFSETQRNKGNFPGRFSGRQFSNSRSEMNVSTLELGDSALYLCASSLSAAGGRSYEQYFGPGTRLTVT.